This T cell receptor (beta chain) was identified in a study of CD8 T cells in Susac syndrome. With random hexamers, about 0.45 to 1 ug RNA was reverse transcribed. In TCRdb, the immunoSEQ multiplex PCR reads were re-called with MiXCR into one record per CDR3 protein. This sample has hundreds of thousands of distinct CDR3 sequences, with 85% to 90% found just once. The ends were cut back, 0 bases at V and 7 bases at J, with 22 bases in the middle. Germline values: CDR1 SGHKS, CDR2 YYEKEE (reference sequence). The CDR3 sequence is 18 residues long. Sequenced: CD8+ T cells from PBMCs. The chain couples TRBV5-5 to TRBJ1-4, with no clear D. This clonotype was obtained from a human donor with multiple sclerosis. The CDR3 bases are TGTGCCAGCAGCTTGGGATGGGTAGTAGCTGGAGGTGGTGAAAAACTGTTTTTT. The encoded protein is CASSLGWVVAGGGEKLFF.